This TCR beta chain was recorded in a study of a mutant IDH1 vaccine in newly diagnosed glioma. Time point in this sample: week 47, end of study. Vaccinated patients received 300 ug of mutant IDH1 20-mer peptide per dose, with topical imiquimod. As for this clone: Its antigen is not known.

The repertoire was sequenced with immunoSEQ multiplex PCR; TCRdb's copy has only in-frame clones and lacks some. The data show 35,000 to 45,000 clones, 75% seen once. The sample consisted of PBMCs, taken from a glioma patient whose treatment included an IDH1 peptide vaccine. The sequence came from a man aged 35-49 years with glioma.

This CDR3 reads CASSASAYWWETQYF. The CDR3, as DNA: TGTGCCAGCAGCGCATCAGCCTACTGGTGGGAGACCCAGTACTTC. The genes are TRBV9 and TRBJ2-5; D gene unclear. V gave up 3 bases and J gave up 5 bases, with 17 bases separating them. The germline CDR1 and CDR2 sequences are SGDLS and YYNGEE. CDR3 length equals 15 residues.